These 17 T cell receptor beta chains were sequenced from one sample in a study of shared clonotypes between healthy human individuals. Positively selected for CCR7, the CD45RO-negative cells used as naive CD8 cells excluded terminally differentiated effector memory CD45RA+ cells. Profiling relied on immunoSEQ multiplex PCR, and the TCRdb table lists in-frame clones only, not all of them. The sample lists around 600,000 clones; approximately 96% were seen once. The sequencing sample was made of naive CD8+ T cells sorted from blood. The receptors were sampled from a woman in her 30s in good health.

This rearrangement joins TRBV10-3 to TRBJ2-1; D gene uncertain. This CDR3 has 12 amino acids. The germline gives CDR1 ENHRY, CDR2 SYGVKD. Trimming took off 2 bases at V and 5 bases at J, with 4 bases between the two ends. The CDR3 protein is CAISEGHNEQFF. CDR3 sequence (DNA): TGTGCCATCAGTGAGGGACACAATGAGCAGTTCTTC.

A remark on this clone: This may be a read error, as it is one base from a much larger clone. V and J are TRBV28 and TRBJ2-3; D ambiguous. CDR1 and CDR2 (germline): MDHEN, SYDVKM. V dropped 6 bases and J dropped 2 bases, with 3 bases sitting between them. CDR3 length: 11 residues. In DNA, the CDR3 is TGTGCCAGCAGGACCACAGATACGCAGTATTTT. It encodes CASRTTDTQYF.

J is TRBJ1-1 and V is TRBV7-9, with TRBD1 matching over 8 bases. The CDR3 runs to 15 residues. Germline CDR1 SEHNR, CDR2 FQNEAQ (reference sequence). The J segment lost 1 base and the V segment lost 4 bases, leaving 5 bases of the junction unmatched. CDR3: CASSSAGQGNTEAFF. In nucleotides, the CDR3 is TGTGCCAGCAGCTCCGCCGGACAGGGGAACACTGAAGCTTTCTTT.

This chain joins TRBV9 and TRBJ1-4, with unresolved D. The CDR3 is 13 residues long. V dropped 0 bases and J dropped 6 bases, with 6 bases sitting between them. The germline CDR1 and CDR2 sequences are SGDLS and YYNGEE. CDR3 DNA: TGTGCCAGCAGCGTAGGGGTGGATGAAAAACTGTTTTTT. It is translated as CASSVGVDEKLFF.

V is TRBV4-1 and J is TRBJ2-2; 7 nucleotides align to TRBD1. The CDR3 has 13 amino acids. CDR1 is MGHRA, CDR2 YSYEKL, per germline. Losses at the gene ends were 4 bases for V and 7 bases for J; bases not matched to a gene: 3. The CDR3 sequence is CASSRGQRGELFF. The CDR3, as DNA: TGCGCCAGCAGCCGGGGACAGCGCGGGGAGCTGTTTTTT.

The rearrangement uses TRBV11-2 and TRBJ2-7; D is possibly TRBD2 (5 bases). Germline V lookup: CDR1 SGHAT, CDR2 FQNNGV. This CDR3 comprises 16 residues. V was clipped by 4 bases and J by 1 base, with 17 bases between them. Written as DNA, the CDR3 is TGTGCCAGCAGCTCCCCGTCGGAGCTAGCTTCCTACGAGCAGTACTTC. It codes for CASSSPSELASYEQYF.

V and J are TRBV6-1 and TRBJ2-7; D is undetermined. The CDR3 has 16 residues. Germline values: CDR1 MNHNS, CDR2 SASEGT. V gave up 0 bases and J gave up 0 bases, with 12 bases separating them. This CDR3 is CASSEASRSVSYEQYF. CDR3 in DNA: TGTGCCAGCAGTGAAGCCAGCCGATCCGTCTCCTACGAGCAGTACTTC.

With respect to this clone: This sample also contains other DNA sequences that code for the same CDR3. The V and J genes are TRBV5-6 and TRBJ1-1; a weak D match, TRBD1 (6 bases). V lost 2 bases, J lost 4 bases, and 9 bases lay in between. The CDR3 totals 13 residues. Germline V gene lookup returns CDR1 SGHDT and CDR2 YYEEEE. CDR3 coding DNA: TGTGCCAGCAGCTTACAGGGATCCACTGAAGCTTTCTTT. As protein: CASSLQGSTEAFF.

The chain joins TRBV6-8 to TRBJ2-2; D is possibly TRBD2 (5 bases). Germline assignment: CDR1 MNHGY and CDR2 SAAAGT. The CDR3 sequence is 16 residues long. Trimming shortened V by 3 bases and J by 3 bases, and 14 bases separated the two germline ends. The CDR3 protein is CASSYSREVYTGELFF. Written as DNA, the CDR3 is TGTGCCAGCAGTTATAGCCGGGAAGTTTACACCGGGGAGCTGTTTTTT.

This clone was detected only once. The rearrangement links TRBV30 to TRBJ2-3; D is undetermined. Germline V gene data show CDR1 as GTSNPN and CDR2 as SVGIG (reference sequence). Between the trimmed V and J ends, which lost 2 bases and 3 bases, there was a span of 9 bases. The CDR3 length is 13 residues. The CDR3: CAWSWARTDTQYF. The DNA of the CDR3 is TGTGCCTGGAGTTGGGCTAGAACAGATACGCAGTATTTT.

The CDR3 nucleotides are TGTGCCAGCAGCCCGGACTTAGCGGGGACTACAGATACGCAGTATTTT. Translating gives CASSPDLAGTTDTQYF. This chain connects TRBV11-2 to TRBJ2-3, with 8 nucleotides matching TRBD2. Germline CDR1 reads SGHAT; CDR2 reads FQNNGV. The V gene end was trimmed by 5 bases and the J gene end by 3 bases; junction bases not matched to a gene: 10. The CDR3 sequence is 16 residues long.

This chain's CDR3 is CSVESQSYEQYF. DNA for the CDR3: TGCAGCGTTGAAAGTCAGTCCTACGAGCAGTACTTC. The V gene is TRBV29-1, the J gene TRBJ2-5; D is unresolved. The J call is uncertain, as TRBJ2-7 better fits the DNA end. This CDR3 is 12 amino acids long. Germline loops: CDR1 SQVTM, CDR2 ANQGSEA.

In this sample, this clone turned up once. The chain employs TRBV6-4 and TRBJ1-2; 8 bases are shared with TRBD1. The CDR3 has 14 amino acids. Germline trimming cut 11 bases from V and 0 bases from J; bases unmatched to any gene: 8. The germline V gene has CDR1 MRHNA and CDR2 SNTAGT. As DNA, the CDR3 is TGTGCCGGTGGGGCGGACAGGGCTAACTATGGCTACACCTTC. This codes for CAGGADRANYGYTF.

This sequence joins TRBV19 and TRBJ2-3; 9 bases match TRBD2. Germline V gives CDR1 LNHDA, CDR2 SQIVND (reference sequence). Trimming took 1 base from V and 2 from J; bases not matched to a gene: 4. This CDR3 region has 16 residues. This CDR3 reads CASSIGLAGTTDTQYF. The CDR3 nucleotides read TGTGCCAGTAGTATAGGGCTAGCGGGAACCACAGATACGCAGTATTTT.

This chain joins TRBV9 and TRBJ2-1; 9 nucleotides line up with TRBD1. This CDR3 contains 16 residues. V gave up 6 bases and J gave up 6 bases; unmatched junction bases: 13. Germline CDR1 SGDLS, CDR2 YYNGEE. The CDR3 sequence: CASTLGGTGTFNEQFF. The CDR3 nucleotides read TGTGCCAGCACTCTCGGCGGGACAGGGACTTTCAATGAGCAGTTCTTC.

The rearrangement joins TRBV30 to TRBJ1-4; TRBD1 aligns across 8 bases. J lost 7 bases, V lost 1 base, and 17 bases had no gene match. In germline, CDR1 is GTSNPN, CDR2 SVGIG (reference sequence). The CDR3 has 18 amino acids. The CDR3 reads CAWSADRDGVGRAEKLFF. The CDR3 region has the DNA TGTGCCTGGAGTGCGGACAGGGACGGAGTCGGACGGGCTGAAAAACTGTTTTTT.

The gene calls are TRBV6-1 and TRBJ2-5; D may be TRBD1 or TRBD2 (5 bases each). The CDR3 has 16 residues. Germline loops: CDR1 MNHNS, CDR2 SASEGT. Trimming cost V 2 bases and J 1 base, with 14 bases left between them. This CDR3 is CASSELGPGTQETQYF. CDR3 DNA: TGTGCCAGCAGTGAACTCGGGCCAGGGACCCAAGAGACCCAGTACTTC.